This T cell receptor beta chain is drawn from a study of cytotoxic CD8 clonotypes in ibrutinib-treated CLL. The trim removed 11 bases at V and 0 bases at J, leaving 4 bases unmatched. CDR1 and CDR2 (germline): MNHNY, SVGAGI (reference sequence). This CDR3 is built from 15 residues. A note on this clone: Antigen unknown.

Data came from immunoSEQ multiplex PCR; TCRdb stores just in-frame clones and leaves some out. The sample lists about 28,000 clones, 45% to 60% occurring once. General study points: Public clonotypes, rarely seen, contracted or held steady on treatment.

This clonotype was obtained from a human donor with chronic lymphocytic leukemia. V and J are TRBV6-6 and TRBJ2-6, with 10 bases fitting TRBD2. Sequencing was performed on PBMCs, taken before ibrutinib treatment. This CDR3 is CAAVAGGSGANVLTF. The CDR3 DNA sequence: TGTGCCGCCGTAGCGGGAGGCTCTGGGGCCAACGTCCTGACTTTC.